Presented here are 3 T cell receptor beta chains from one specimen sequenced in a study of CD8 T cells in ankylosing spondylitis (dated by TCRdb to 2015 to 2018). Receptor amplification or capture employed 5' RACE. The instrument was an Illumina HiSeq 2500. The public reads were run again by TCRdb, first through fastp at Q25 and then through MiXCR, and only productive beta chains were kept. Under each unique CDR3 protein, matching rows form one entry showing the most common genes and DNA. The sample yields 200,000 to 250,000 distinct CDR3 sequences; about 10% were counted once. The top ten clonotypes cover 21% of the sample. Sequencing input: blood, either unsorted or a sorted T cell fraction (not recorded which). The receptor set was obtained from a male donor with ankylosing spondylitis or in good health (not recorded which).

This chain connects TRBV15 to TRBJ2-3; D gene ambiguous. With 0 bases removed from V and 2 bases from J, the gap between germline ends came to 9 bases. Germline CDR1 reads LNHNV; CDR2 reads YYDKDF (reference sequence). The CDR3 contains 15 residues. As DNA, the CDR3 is TGTGCCACCAGCAGAGACTCGACCAACACAGATACGCAGTATTTT. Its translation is CATSRDSTNTDTQYF.

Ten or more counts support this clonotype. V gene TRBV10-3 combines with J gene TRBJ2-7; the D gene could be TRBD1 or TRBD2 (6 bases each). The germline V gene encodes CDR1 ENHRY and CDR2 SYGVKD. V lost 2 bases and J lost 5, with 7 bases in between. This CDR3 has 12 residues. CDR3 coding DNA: TGTGCCATCAGTGAGAGGGGGGACGAGCAGTACTTC. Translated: CAISERGDEQYF.

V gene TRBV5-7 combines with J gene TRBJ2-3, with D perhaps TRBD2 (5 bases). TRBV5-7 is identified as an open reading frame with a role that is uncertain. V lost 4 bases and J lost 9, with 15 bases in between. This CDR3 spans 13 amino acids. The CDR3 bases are TGTGCCAGCAGCCCCGGGGTCCTCTACACGCAGTATTTT. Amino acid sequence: CASSPGVLYTQYF.